Below, 20 T cell receptor beta chains from the same sample are listed, as sequenced in a study of blood T cell repertoires in COVID-19. The protocol was immunoSEQ multiplex PCR, while the TCRdb copy is restricted to in-frame clones and leaves out a portion. The repertoire consists of around 230,000 clones, with 75% to 90% occurring once and the leading ten covering about 9%. What was sequenced was PBMCs or T cells enriched from blood (not recorded which). The source of these receptors is a man aged 35 to 55 who had recovered from COVID-19.

The CDR3 DNA reads as TGTGCCAGCTCACGTTCCCGGGGGGAGGCAGGCGAGCAGTTCTTC. Translating it yields CASSRSRGEAGEQFF. V usage is TRBV18 and J usage is TRBJ2-1, with TRBD2 identical over 7 bases. CDR1 KGHSH and CDR2 LQKENI come from the germline V gene. Losses at the gene ends were 4 bases for V and 10 bases for J; bases not matched to a gene: 13. The CDR3 runs 15 residues. Full variable domain (outside the CDR3, taken from reference TRBV18 and TRBJ2-1): NAGVMQNPRHLVRRRGQEARLRCSPMKGHSHVYWYRQLPEEGLKFMVYLQKENIIDESGMPKERFSAEFPKEGPSILRIQQVVRGDSAAYFCASSRSRGEAGEQFFGPGTRLTVL.

This clone was found once. The chain joins TRBV11-2 to TRBJ1-5, with TRBD1 identical over 11 bases. The CDR3 is made up of 18 amino acids. Germline V gene sequence: CDR1 SGHAT, CDR2 FQNNGV. The junction had 8 bases not matched to a gene; V was cut back by 0 bases and J by 4 bases. The CDR3 loop reads CASSLEGQGAGRNQPQHF. The CDR3 DNA reads TGTGCCAGCAGCTTAGAAGGACAGGGGGCGGGTCGGAATCAGCCCCAGCATTTT.

The rearrangement uses TRBV11-2 and TRBJ2-3, with 10 bases fitting TRBD1. V dropped 7 bases and J dropped 3; count of bases not matched to a gene: 10. Germline CDR1 is SGHAT and CDR2 is FQNNGV. The CDR3 covers 16 residues. CDR3 nucleotides: TGTGCCAGCACCACGGACAGGGGGAGTTATACAGATACGCAGTATTTT. Its translation: CASTTDRGSYTDTQYF.

The CDR3 spells CASSQDPPGQARDEQYF. The DNA for the CDR3 is TGCGCCAGCAGCCAAGATCCCCCGGGACAGGCCAGGGACGAGCAGTACTTC. The chain links TRBV4-1 to TRBJ2-7; 8 nucleotides align to TRBD1. The junction had 12 bases not matched to a gene; V was cut back by 0 bases and J by 5 bases. Germline V CDR1 and CDR2: MGHRA, YSYEKL. The CDR3 length is 17 residues.

This clone was seen just once. In nucleotides, the CDR3 is TGCGCCAGCAGTCAGGGCATGGCTGAAGCTTTCTTT. Encoded protein: CASSQGMAEAFF. V is TRBV10-2 and J is TRBJ1-1, with D possibly TRBD1 on 5 matching bases. Germline-derived CDR1 and CDR2 are WSHSY and SAAADI. The CDR3 is made up of 12 amino acids. V lost 5 bases, J lost 6 bases, and 10 bases lay in between.

About this clone itself: A junction end diverges from the germline sequence, so it may reflect a read error. The chain couples TRBV29-1 to TRBJ2-1; 13 bases fit TRBD2. Germline loops: CDR1 SQVTM, CDR2 ANQGSEA. There are 16 residues in the CDR3. The CDR3 region has the DNA TGCAGCGGGACTAGCGGGGGCCTAACCTCCCACAATGAGCAGTTCTTC. Its protein product is CSGTSGGLTSHNEQFF.

The rearrangement joins TRBV3-1 (or the pseudogene TRBV3-2) to TRBJ1-2; TRBD1 is a possible D gene (6 bases). CDR1 is LGHDT and CDR2 is YNNKEL in the germline V gene (reference sequence). V dropped 5 bases and J dropped 4 bases, with 11 bases sitting between them. This CDR3 spans 13 amino acids. The CDR3 reads CASSFTGPYGYTF. CDR3 DNA: TGTGCCAGCAGCTTCACAGGGCCCTATGGCTACACCTTC.

For this clone: The junction shows a germline mismatch at one end, possibly a read error. This sequence joins TRBV6-5 and TRBJ2-1, with 11 bases matching TRBD2. This CDR3 region has 11 residues. The germline gives CDR1 MNHEY, CDR2 SVGAGI. CDR3 in amino acids: CASSSTSGIIF. The CDR3 region has the DNA TGTGCCAGCAGTTCGACTAGCGGGATAATCTTC.

The J gene is TRBJ2-3, the V gene TRBV24-1, with 8 bases identical to TRBD1. J gave up 6 bases and V 4 bases, and 11 bases lay outside the gene matches. Germline V gives CDR1 KGHDR, CDR2 SFDVKD. The CDR3 is made up of 16 amino acids. The CDR3 bases are TGTGCCACCAGTGACCCCGGACAGGGTGGAGGGGATACGCAGTATTTT. This sequence encodes CATSDPGQGGGDTQYF.

The rearrangement links TRBV12-3 or TRBV12-4 to TRBJ1-2, with D tentatively TRBD1 (5 bases). The CDR3 is 13 residues long. Trimming removed 9 bases at V and 6 bases at J, with 17 bases between. The CDR3 nucleotides are TGTGCCAGTGGGGACTGGTCCTCCCATGGCTACACCTTC. Its translation: CASGDWSSHGYTF.

This clone showed up just once. V gene TRBV2 combines with J gene TRBJ2-1, with 11 nucleotides matching TRBD2. Losses at the gene ends were 3 bases for V and 13 bases for J; bases not matched to a gene: 5. Germline CDR1 reads SNHLY; CDR2 reads FYNNEI. The CDR3 is 13 amino acids. The CDR3 sequence: CASSEYSGRAQFF. For the CDR3, the DNA is TGTGCCAGCAGTGAGTATAGCGGGAGGGCCCAGTTCTTC.

The J gene is TRBJ2-1, the V gene TRBV4-1; perhaps TRBD1 as D (6 bases). CDR1 and CDR2 from the germline V gene are MGHRA and YSYEKL. Trimming removed 3 bases from V and 6 bases from J, with 9 bases in between. This CDR3 contains 13 residues. The CDR3 region is CASSQVGGNEQFF. The CDR3 DNA reads as TGCGCCAGCAGCCAGGTAGGGGGCAATGAGCAGTTCTTC.

In its sample, this clone was seen once. The chain has TRBV12-3 or TRBV12-4 and TRBJ1-1; 7 nucleotides agree with TRBD1. Trimming removed 5 bases from V and 11 bases from J; junction bases left unmatched: 8. This CDR3 has 12 residues. The CDR3 spells CASSPGQAGAFF. For the CDR3, the DNA is TGTGCCAGCAGTCCAGGACAGGCGGGGGCTTTCTTT.

This sequence joins TRBV7-2 and TRBJ2-7; weak D call: TRBD2 (6 bases). Germline lookup yields CDR1 SGHTA and CDR2 FQGNSA. This CDR3 has 15 amino acids. The V end was cut by 3 bases, the J end by 1 base, with 13 bases between. DNA of the CDR3: TGTGCCAGCAGCTTCTCCCCGGGGGTATCCTACGAGCAGTACTTC. Translated, it gives CASSFSPGVSYEQYF.

The chain uses TRBV10-3 and TRBJ1-6; D is possibly TRBD1 (5 bases). The germline V gene has CDR1 ENHRY and CDR2 SYGVKD. This CDR3 region has 14 residues. The germline V and J ends were trimmed by 6 bases and 7 bases, with 13 bases remaining between them. CDR3 DNA sequence: TGTGCCATCAGATGGACACTGATAAATTCACCCCTCCACTTT. Its translation: CAIRWTLINSPLHF.

The rearrangement joins TRBV12-3 or TRBV12-4 to TRBJ2-7; D is possibly TRBD2 (5 bases). V was clipped by 2 bases and J by 6 bases, with 8 bases between them. CDR3 length: 12 amino acids. As DNA, the CDR3 is TGTGCCAGCAGTTTACCCCGGGGCGAGCAGTACTTC. Translating it yields CASSLPRGEQYF.

The V gene is TRBV18, the J gene TRBJ2-7; a possible D gene is TRBD1 (5 bases). The CDR3 has 13 residues. The germline V gene encodes CDR1 KGHSH and CDR2 LQKENI. Trimming took 2 bases from V and 2 from J, leaving 7 bases between them. The CDR3 DNA sequence: TGTGCCAGCTCACCAGGGGCAGCCTACGAGCAGTACTTC. Translating gives CASSPGAAYEQYF. Drawing the rest from reference TRBV18 and TRBJ2-7, the complete variable domain is NAGVMQNPRHLVRRRGQEARLRCSPMKGHSHVYWYRQLPEEGLKFMVYLQKENIIDESGMPKERFSAEFPKEGPSILRIQQVVRGDSAAYFCASSPGAAYEQYFGPGTRLTVT.

The chain has TRBV29-1 and TRBJ2-3, with TRBD2 matching 8 bases. Germline V gene data show CDR1 as SQVTM and CDR2 as ANQGSEA. The CDR3 spans 17 residues. The V segment lost 3 bases and the J segment 1 base; nucleotides outside the gene matches: 12. Here the CDR3 DNA reads TGCAGCGTTGAGTGGCCTGGGCGGGGGGTTCGCACAGATACGCAGTATTTT. The encoded protein is CSVEWPGRGVRTDTQYF.

This clone has a single count. V and J are TRBV4-1 and TRBJ1-2; 10 nucleotides agree with TRBD1. Trimming cost V 5 bases and J 6 bases; bases outside gene matches: 12. This CDR3 comprises 16 residues. Germline-derived CDR1 and CDR2 are MGHRA and YSYEKL. The CDR3 loop reads CASSERTGTGVDGYTF. The CDR3 bases are TGCGCCAGCAGCGAAAGAACCGGGACAGGGGTGGATGGCTACACCTTC.

The gene calls are TRBV2 and TRBJ2-3; 13 bases align to TRBD2. This CDR3 comprises 15 residues. With V trimmed by 4 bases and J by 8 bases, 6 bases remained unmatched. Germline V gives CDR1 SNHLY, CDR2 FYNNEI. The CDR3 nucleotides are TGTGCCAGCAGTGCCCTGGGGACTAGCGGGACTACGCAGTATTTT. Its translation: CASSALGTSGTTQYF. Together with reference TRBV2 and TRBJ2-3, the CDR3 gives the full variable domain: EPEVTQTPSHQVTQMGQEVILRCVPISNHLYFYWYRQILGQKVEFLVSFYNNEISEKSEIFDDQFSVERPDGSNFTLKIRSTKLEDSAMYFCASSALGTSGTTQYFGPGTRLTVL.